This T cell receptor beta chain is drawn from a study of T cell responses to AZD1222 COVID-19 vaccine. Overall study results and limits: Reports say nearly half of spike-specific TCRs go after unmutated variant regions.

This clone was counted once. Its antigen is still unknown. Libraries were prepared by immunoSEQ multiplex PCR; TCRdb keeps only in-frame clonotypes and omits some of them. The sample has approximately 150,000 clones, about 92% seen once. The CDR3 is 14 residues long. CDR1 and CDR2 from the germline V gene are LNHDA and SQIVND (reference sequence). Germline trimming cut 3 bases from V and 3 bases from J; bases unmatched to any gene: 4. This specimen consisted of peripheral blood, obtained on day 0 of AZD1222 vaccination. V gene TRBV19 combines with J gene TRBJ2-7; 8 bases are shared with TRBD2. The clonotype originates from an adult in good health. The CDR3 sequence is CASSIELADYEQYF. In DNA, the CDR3 is TGTGCCAGTAGTATTGAACTAGCGGACTACGAGCAGTACTTC.